This passage covers 30 T cell receptor beta chains from one sample sequenced in a study of response to subunit inactivated influenza vaccine. TCRdb used MiXCR to reprocess the RT-PCR reads, holding one entry per CDR3 protein. The sample consists of about 570,000 distinct CDR3 sequences, about 11% of them appearing once. These same records also appear under a second study, on T cells expressing NK-cell markers. From that paper: Researchers built TCR beta cDNA using 5'RACE template switching with UMIs.

Material: PBMCs from blood, obtained on the day of vaccination. The receptors were sampled from a man between 50 and 59 years old who received an inactivated influenza vaccine.

The J gene is TRBJ2-5, the V gene TRBV5-1, with 7 positions matching TRBD1. Per the germline V gene, CDR1 is SGHRS and CDR2 is YFSETQ. V dropped 4 bases and J dropped 1; count of bases not matched to a gene: 7. The CDR3 length is 15 residues. CDR3 sequence reads: CASSPGQQLQETQYF. In DNA, the CDR3 is TGCGCCAGCAGCCCGGGACAGCAACTCCAAGAGACCCAGTACTTC. Variable domain in full (rest from reference TRBV5-1 and TRBJ2-5): KAGVTQTPRYLIKTRGQQVTLSCSPISGHRSVSWYQQTPGQGLQFLFEYFSETQRNKGNFPGRFSGRQFSNSRSEMNVSTLELGDSALYLCASSPGQQLQETQYFGPGTRLLVL.

This rearrangement joins TRBV2 to TRBJ2-4; TRBD2 is a possible D gene (6 bases). The CDR3 has 12 residues. V shed 0 bases and J shed 11 bases, with 8 bases lying between them. Per the germline V gene, CDR1 is SNHLY and CDR2 is FYNNEI. DNA of the CDR3: TGTGCCAGCAGTGAAGCCGGCGGGGTTCAGTACTTC. This codes for CASSEAGGVQYF. The entire variable domain, with the rest obtained from reference TRBV2 and TRBJ2-4, is as follows: EPEVTQTPSHQVTQMGQEVILRCVPISNHLYFYWYRQILGQKVEFLVSFYNNEISEKSEIFDDQFSVERPDGSNFTLKIRSTKLEDSAMYFCASSEAGGVQYFGAGTRLSVL.

Many counts were recorded for this clonotype. This chain connects TRBV6-5 to TRBJ2-1, with D tentatively TRBD2 (6 bases). The CDR3 has 14 residues. Trimming left V 3 bases short and J 9 bases short, with 15 bases between. From germline, CDR1 is MNHEY and CDR2 SVGAGI. This CDR3 reads CASSYGAGSGEQFF. Written as DNA, the CDR3 is TGTGCCAGCAGTTATGGGGCGGGAAGCGGTGAGCAGTTCTTC.

The chain joins TRBV4-2 to TRBJ2-3; maybe TRBD2 (5 bases). The V gene lost 0 bases and the J gene lost 2 bases, with 9 bases spanning the gap. Germline values: CDR1 LGHNA, CDR2 YNFKEQ. The CDR3 runs to 15 residues. Written as DNA, the CDR3 is TGTGCCAGCAGCCAAGATCCTAGCTTCACAGATACGCAGTATTTT. It specifies CASSQDPSFTDTQYF.

This clonotype has only a few counts. The V call is TRBV20-1, the J call TRBJ2-7; 11 bases are a match to TRBD1. Germline V gene data show CDR1 as DFQATT and CDR2 as SNEGSKA (reference sequence). The CDR3 covers 23 residues. The ends lost 0 bases at V and 9 bases at J; junction bases unmatched: 34. In DNA, the CDR3 is TGCAGTGCTAGAGATTTGGGACAGGGGGTGGCAAGGAATATAGATGAGTATGGCCCAGGGCAGTACTTC. This gives the protein CSARDLGQGVARNIDEYGPGQYF.

This clonotype was picked up a small number of times. The chain carries TRBV28 and TRBJ2-7, with 11 positions matching TRBD2. Germline loops: CDR1 MDHEN, CDR2 SYDVKM. Trimming took 2 bases from V and 6 from J; bases not matched to a gene: 0. This CDR3 contains 13 residues. The CDR3, as DNA: TGTGCCAGCAGTTTAGGGACTAGCGGCGAGCAGTACTTC. Translation gives CASSLGTSGEQYF.

Ten or more counts support this clonotype. This chain joins TRBV29-1 and TRBJ2-1; the D is unclear. Germline V gives CDR1 SQVTM, CDR2 ANQGSEA. V was shortened by 6 bases and J by 9 bases, with 18 bases between the two germline ends. The CDR3 consists of 13 residues. The CDR3 bases are TGCAGCGTCCCAAGTTCCAGCAACGGTGAGCAGTTCTTC. Translated, it gives CSVPSSSNGEQFF.

The CDR3 nucleotides are TGCAGTGCTAACCAGGGGGTCAGGGACGAGCAGTACTTC. Translating gives CSANQGVRDEQYF. V and J are TRBV20-1 and TRBJ2-7; TRBD1 matches at 7 bases. The V gene end was trimmed by 4 bases and the J gene end by 5 bases; junction bases not matched to a gene: 8. Germline CDR1 reads DFQATT; CDR2 reads SNEGSKA (reference sequence). The CDR3 extends over 13 amino acids.

This clonotype was seen at least ten times. The junction does not match germline at one end; this may be a read error. The chain recombines TRBV5-1 with TRBJ2-5; D gene uncertain. The germline CDR1 and CDR2 sequences are SGHRS and YFSETQ. The CDR3 sequence is 12 residues long. This chain's CDR3 is CASSFPGETQYF. DNA of the CDR3: TGTGCCAGCAGCTTCCCCGGGGAGACCCAGTACTTC.

This clonotype showed up just a few times. The rearrangement links TRBV28 to TRBJ2-7; TRBD1 agrees at 7 bases. CDR3 length: 14 residues. With V trimmed by 2 bases and J by 2 bases, 3 bases remained unmatched. Germline loops: CDR1 MDHEN, CDR2 SYDVKM. This chain's CDR3 is CASSLRDRPYEQYF. CDR3 coding DNA: TGTGCCAGCAGTTTAAGGGACAGACCCTACGAGCAGTACTTC.

This chain uses TRBV7-9 with TRBJ2-7; 8 nucleotides align to TRBD1. Per germline, CDR1 SEHNR and CDR2 FQNEAQ (reference sequence). This CDR3 spans 16 amino acids. The junction had 9 bases not matched to a gene; V was cut back by 5 bases and J by 0 bases. CDR3: CASSQPWTGISYEQYF. CDR3 coding DNA: TGTGCCAGCAGCCAACCATGGACAGGGATCTCCTACGAGCAGTACTTC.

The J gene is TRBJ2-1, the V gene TRBV20-1; TRBD2 matches at 13 bases. The germline V gene encodes CDR1 DFQATT and CDR2 SNEGSKA (reference sequence). This CDR3 has 14 residues. V was clipped by 4 bases and J by 10 bases; unmatched bases: 7. The CDR3 DNA reads TGCAGTGCTAAGGGACTAGCGGGATATTCGGAGCAGTTCTTC. Amino acid sequence: CSAKGLAGYSEQFF.

The gene calls are TRBV12-3 or TRBV12-4 and TRBJ1-1, with TRBD1 as a possible D gene (5 bases). This CDR3 has 15 amino acids. V dropped 1 base and J dropped 8 bases, with 17 bases sitting between them. CDR3: CASSLGLGDPREAFF. The CDR3 region has the DNA TGTGCCAGCAGTTTAGGTTTGGGGGACCCCCGAGAAGCTTTCTTT.

In its sample, this clonotype was seen a few times. The J gene is TRBJ2-5, the V gene TRBV5-1, with D possibly being TRBD1 (5 bases). V was cut by 0 bases and J by 3 bases, with 6 bases left in between. The CDR3 spans 13 residues. CDR1 and CDR2 from the germline V gene are SGHRS and YFSETQ. This CDR3 is CASSLATEETQYF. CDR3 nucleotides: TGCGCCAGCAGCTTGGCGACAGAAGAGACCCAGTACTTC.

This clonotype was counted between two and nine times. The chain uses TRBV11-2 and TRBJ2-3; 7 bases map to TRBD1. The CDR3 is 14 residues long. The junction had 3 bases not matched to a gene; V was cut back by 4 bases and J by 2 bases. Germline V lookup: CDR1 SGHAT, CDR2 FQNNGV. The CDR3 sequence is CASSSQGYTDTQYF. The CDR3 DNA is TGTGCCAGCAGCTCACAGGGGTACACAGATACGCAGTATTTT.

In its sample, this clonotype was seen a few times. The J gene is TRBJ2-2, the V gene TRBV6-1; TRBD1 aligns across 11 bases. The germline CDR1 and CDR2 sequences are MNHNS and SASEGT. The CDR3 covers 17 residues. V was clipped by 5 bases and J by 7 bases; unmatched bases: 12. CDR3 bases: TGTGCCAGCAGTATATGGACAGGGGGCACGTCTGGCGGGGAGCTGTTTTTT. Translating gives CASSIWTGGTSGGELFF.

V and J are TRBV6-5 and TRBJ1-6, with D perhaps matching TRBD1 (6 bases). This CDR3 has 16 amino acids. Germline CDR1 and CDR2: MNHEY and SVGAGI. Between the trimmed V and J ends, which lost 4 bases and 5 bases, there was a span of 15 bases. The DNA for the CDR3 is TGTGCCAGCAGTTCCTTTCAGGCAGGGGATAATTCACCCCTCCACTTT. Translated, it gives CASSSFQAGDNSPLHF.

The table lists this clonotype with many counts. The chain recombines TRBV4-1 with TRBJ2-2, with no clear D. Germline V gene sequence: CDR1 MGHRA, CDR2 YSYEKL. V was trimmed by 2 bases and J by 2 bases, leaving 9 bases between them. The CDR3 runs to 15 residues. This chain's CDR3 is CASSQWVSNTGELFF. CDR3 DNA sequence: TGCGCCAGCAGCCAATGGGTTTCAAACACCGGGGAGCTGTTTTTT.

The J gene is TRBJ1-1, the V gene TRBV29-1; D is unresolved. The V end lost 3 bases, the J end lost 1 base, and 9 bases lay between the germline ends. The CDR3 covers 13 residues. The V gene's germline CDR1 is SQVTM and CDR2 ANQGSEA. The CDR3 bases are TGCAGCGTTGAGGACGGGAGGAACACTGAAGCTTTCTTT. Its protein is CSVEDGRNTEAFF.

The chain recombines TRBV5-6 with TRBJ2-5; D remains unclear. Trimming removed 4 bases at V and 9 bases at J, with 13 bases between. Germline-derived CDR1 and CDR2 are SGHDT and YYEEEE. The CDR3 is 12 residues long. CDR3 DNA sequence: TGTGCCAGCAGCGACAACTGGTCGTCCCAGTACTTC. Translated: CASSDNWSSQYF.

This clonotype has just a few counts. The chain recombines TRBV18 with TRBJ2-5; weak D call: TRBD2 (5 bases). Per germline, CDR1 KGHSH and CDR2 LQKENI. The V and J ends lost 1 base and 9 bases respectively, with 9 bases between them. CDR3 length: 12 amino acids. This CDR3 is CASSPLLEAQYF. The CDR3 bases are TGTGCCAGCTCACCACTCCTGGAGGCCCAGTACTTC.

This chain connects TRBV6-2 or TRBV6-3 to TRBJ2-7; D is ambiguous. Germline loops: CDR1 MNHEY, CDR2 SVGEGT. CDR3 length equals 14 residues. V shed 3 bases and J shed 3 bases, with 12 bases lying between them. The CDR3 bases are TGTGCCAGCAGTTATTTGGGGTTGGACTACGAGCAGTACTTC. It specifies CASSYLGLDYEQYF.

The rearrangement uses TRBV20-1 and TRBJ2-1, with a tentative D call TRBD1 (5 bases). The CDR3 sequence is 14 residues long. Between the trimmed V and J ends, which lost 0 bases and 8 bases, there was a span of 14 bases. The germline V gene encodes CDR1 DFQATT and CDR2 SNEGSKA (reference sequence). The CDR3 DNA is TGCAGTGCTAGAGAGCCGCCAAGGGGTGATGAGCAGTTCTTC. It is translated as CSAREPPRGDEQFF.

The V and J genes are TRBV7-2 and TRBJ2-2, with D perhaps assigned TRBD1 or TRBD2 (5 bases each). Germline V gene sequence: CDR1 SGHTA, CDR2 FQGNSA. Trimming took off 9 bases at V and 4 bases at J, with 15 bases between the two ends. The CDR3 sequence is 14 residues long. The CDR3 nucleotides read TGTGCCAGTCAAAGGGACCGGGGCACCGGGGAGCTGTTTTTT. This encodes CASQRDRGTGELFF.

This clonotype came up a few times. Here the CDR3 DNA reads TGTGCCAGCAGCTTGTCCGGGACACTATCCACCGGGGAGCTGTTTTTT. It codes for CASSLSGTLSTGELFF. V gene TRBV5-4 combines with J gene TRBJ2-2, with D possibly matching TRBD1 (6 bases). Germline lookup yields CDR1 SGHNT and CDR2 YYREEE (reference sequence). CDR3 length: 16 residues. Trimming shortened V by 1 base and J by 4 bases, and 14 bases separated the two germline ends.

This clonotype was counted only a few times. The rearrangement links TRBV29-1 to TRBJ2-3; D is ambiguous. Germline V gives CDR1 SQVTM, CDR2 ANQGSEA. The CDR3 length is 12 residues. The CDR3, as DNA: TGCGCCTGGCTCCAGAGCACAGATACGCAGTATTTT. Translating it yields CAWLQSTDTQYF.

This clonotype was detected a few times. V and J are TRBV29-1 and TRBJ2-7, with D possibly being TRBD1 (5 bases). The V gene lost 4 bases and the J gene lost 1 base, with 8 bases spanning the gap. Germline values: CDR1 SQVTM, CDR2 ANQGSEA. This CDR3 spans 12 amino acids. The CDR3 here is CSVGQHSYEQYF. CDR3 nucleotides: TGCAGCGTTGGACAGCATTCCTACGAGCAGTACTTC.

This clonotype was detected ten times or more. The chain has TRBV6-1 and TRBJ2-1, with D tentatively TRBD2 (6 bases). Germline-derived CDR1 and CDR2 are MNHNS and SASEGT. V gave up 7 bases and J gave up 1 base, with 11 bases separating them. The CDR3 has 14 residues. The CDR3 is CASITEGSYNEQFF. In DNA form, the CDR3 reads TGTGCCAGCATCACGGAGGGGTCCTACAATGAGCAGTTCTTC.

The table lists this clonotype with a few counts. This chain joins TRBV7-2 and TRBJ2-7; D may be TRBD1 or TRBD2 (5 bases each). V lost 2 bases to trimming and J lost 2 bases, with 10 bases between them. CDR3 length equals 14 residues. Germline CDR1 SGHTA, CDR2 FQGNSA. The CDR3 here is CASSLSRGPYEQYF. The CDR3 bases are TGTGCCAGCAGCTTATCTCGGGGCCCCTACGAGCAGTACTTC.

This sequence joins TRBV12-3 or TRBV12-4 and TRBJ2-1, with a possible D match to TRBD1 (6 bases). The CDR3 has 14 residues. Trimming removed 5 bases from V and 4 bases from J, with 12 bases in between. CDR3 DNA: TGTGCCAGCAGTCCACGACAGGAATACAATGAGCAGTTCTTC. Encoded protein: CASSPRQEYNEQFF.